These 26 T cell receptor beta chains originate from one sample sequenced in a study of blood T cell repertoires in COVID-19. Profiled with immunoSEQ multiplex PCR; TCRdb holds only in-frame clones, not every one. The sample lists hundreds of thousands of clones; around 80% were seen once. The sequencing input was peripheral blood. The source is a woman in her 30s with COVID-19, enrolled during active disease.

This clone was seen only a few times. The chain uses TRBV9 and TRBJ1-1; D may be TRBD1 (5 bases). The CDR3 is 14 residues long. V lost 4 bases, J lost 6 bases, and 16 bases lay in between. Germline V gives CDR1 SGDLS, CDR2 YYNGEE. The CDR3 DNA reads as TGTGCCAGCAGCCCCCGGGGGGGAACAGCTGAAGCTTTCTTT. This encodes CASSPRGGTAEAFF.

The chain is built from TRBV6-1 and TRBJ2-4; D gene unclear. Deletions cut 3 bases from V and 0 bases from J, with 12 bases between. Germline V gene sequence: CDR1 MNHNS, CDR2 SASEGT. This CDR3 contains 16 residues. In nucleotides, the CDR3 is TGTGCCAGCAGTGAGTCGGTCCTAATAGCCAAAAACATTCAGTACTTC. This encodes CASSESVLIAKNIQYF.

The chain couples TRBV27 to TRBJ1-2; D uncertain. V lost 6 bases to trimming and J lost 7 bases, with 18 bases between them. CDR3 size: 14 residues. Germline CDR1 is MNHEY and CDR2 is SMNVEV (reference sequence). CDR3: CASSPGSPTGGYTF. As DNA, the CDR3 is TGTGCCAGCAGCCCTGGGAGCCCGACCGGTGGCTACACCTTC.

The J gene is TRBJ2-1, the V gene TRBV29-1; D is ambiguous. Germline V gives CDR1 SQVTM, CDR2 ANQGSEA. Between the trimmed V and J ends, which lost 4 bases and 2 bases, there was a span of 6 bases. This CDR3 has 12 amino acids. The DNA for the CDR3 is TGCAGCGTTGTGCCGGCCTACAATGAGCAGTTCTTC. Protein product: CSVVPAYNEQFF.

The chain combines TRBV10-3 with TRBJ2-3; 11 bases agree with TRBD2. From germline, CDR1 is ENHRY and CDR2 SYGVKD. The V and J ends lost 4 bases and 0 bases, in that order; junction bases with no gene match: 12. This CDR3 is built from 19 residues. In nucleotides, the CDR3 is TGTGCCATCAGTGTCCGGCTAGCGGGGGGCCCATCCAGCACAGATACGCAGTATTTT. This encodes CAISVRLAGGPSSTDTQYF.

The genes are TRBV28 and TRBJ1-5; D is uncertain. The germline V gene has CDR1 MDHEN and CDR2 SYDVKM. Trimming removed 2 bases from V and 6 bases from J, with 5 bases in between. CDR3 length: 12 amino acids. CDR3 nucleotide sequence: TGTGCCAGCAGTTTACAAATTCAGCCCCAGCATTTT. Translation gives CASSLQIQPQHF. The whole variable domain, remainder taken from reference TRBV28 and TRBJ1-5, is DVKVTQSSRYLVKRTGEKVFLECVQDMDHENMFWYRQDPGLGLRLIYFSYDVKMKEKGDIPEGYSVSREKKERFSLILESASTNQTSMYLCASSLQIQPQHFGDGTRLSIL.

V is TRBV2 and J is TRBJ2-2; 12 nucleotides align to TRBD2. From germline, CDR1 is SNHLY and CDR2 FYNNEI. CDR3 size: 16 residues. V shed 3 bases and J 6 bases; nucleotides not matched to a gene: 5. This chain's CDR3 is CASSDRLAGVAGELFF. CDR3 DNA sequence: TGTGCCAGCAGTGATCGACTAGCGGGGGTGGCCGGGGAGCTGTTTTTT. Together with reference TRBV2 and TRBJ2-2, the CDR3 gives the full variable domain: EPEVTQTPSHQVTQMGQEVILRCVPISNHLYFYWYRQILGQKVEFLVSFYNNEISEKSEIFDDQFSVERPDGSNFTLKIRSTKLEDSAMYFCASSDRLAGVAGELFFGEGSRLTVL.

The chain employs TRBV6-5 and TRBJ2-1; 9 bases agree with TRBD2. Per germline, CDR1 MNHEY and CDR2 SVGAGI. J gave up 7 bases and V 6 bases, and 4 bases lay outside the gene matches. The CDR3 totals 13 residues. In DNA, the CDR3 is TGTGCCAGCAGCAATAGCGGGGGTAATGAGCAGTTCTTC. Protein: CASSNSGGNEQFF.

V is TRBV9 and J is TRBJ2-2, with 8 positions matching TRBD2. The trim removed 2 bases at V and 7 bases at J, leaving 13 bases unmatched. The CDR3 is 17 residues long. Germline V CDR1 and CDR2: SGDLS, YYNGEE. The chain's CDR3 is CASSVSAGTSRNGELFF. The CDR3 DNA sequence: TGTGCCAGCAGCGTTTCCGCCGGGACTAGTAGGAACGGGGAGCTGTTTTTT.

Here the CDR3 reads CASSLPFSTDTQYF. In DNA form, the CDR3 reads TGTGCCAGCAGCCTACCCTTCAGCACAGATACGCAGTATTTT. The rearrangement joins TRBV5-4 to TRBJ2-3; no firm D call. V was pared by 4 bases and J by 0 bases, with 9 bases between. The CDR3 covers 14 residues. Per germline, CDR1 SGHNT and CDR2 YYREEE (reference sequence). Full variable domain (outside the CDR3, taken from reference TRBV5-4 and TRBJ2-3): ETGVTQSPTHLIKTRGQQVTLRCSSQSGHNTVSWYQQALGQGPQFIFQYYREEENGRGNFPPRFSGLQFPNYSSELNVNALELDDSALYLCASSLPFSTDTQYFGPGTRLTVL.

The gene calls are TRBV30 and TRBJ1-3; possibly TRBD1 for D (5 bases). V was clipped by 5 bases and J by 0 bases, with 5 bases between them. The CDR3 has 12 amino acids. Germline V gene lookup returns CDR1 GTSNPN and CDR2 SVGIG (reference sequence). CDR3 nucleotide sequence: TGTGCCTGGGGGGCCTCTGGAAACACCATATATTTT. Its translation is CAWGASGNTIYF.

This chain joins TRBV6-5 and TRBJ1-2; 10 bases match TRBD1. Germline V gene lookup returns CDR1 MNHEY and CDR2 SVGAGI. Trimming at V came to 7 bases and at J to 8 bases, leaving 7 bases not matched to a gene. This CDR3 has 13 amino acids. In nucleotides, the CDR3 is TGTGCCAGCACGTGGGACAGGGGATTCGGCTACACCTTC. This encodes CASTWDRGFGYTF.

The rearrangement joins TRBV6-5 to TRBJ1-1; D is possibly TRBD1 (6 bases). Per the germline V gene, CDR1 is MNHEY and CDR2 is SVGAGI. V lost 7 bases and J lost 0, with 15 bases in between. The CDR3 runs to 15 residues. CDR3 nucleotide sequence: TGTGCCAGCAAATGGACAGAACTAATGAACACTGAAGCTTTCTTT. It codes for CASKWTELMNTEAFF.

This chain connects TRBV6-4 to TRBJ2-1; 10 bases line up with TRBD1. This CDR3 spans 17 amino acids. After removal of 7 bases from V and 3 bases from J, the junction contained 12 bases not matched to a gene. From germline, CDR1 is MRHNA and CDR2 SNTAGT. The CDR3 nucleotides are TGTGCCAGCATTGAATTCTCGACAGGGGGCGTCTACAATGAGCAGTTCTTC. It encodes CASIEFSTGGVYNEQFF.

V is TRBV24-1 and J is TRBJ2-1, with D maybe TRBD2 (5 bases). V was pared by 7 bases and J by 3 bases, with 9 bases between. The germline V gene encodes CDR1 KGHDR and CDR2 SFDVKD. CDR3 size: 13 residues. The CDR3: CATSQTNYNEQFF. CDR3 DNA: TGTGCCACCAGCCAGACTAACTACAATGAGCAGTTCTTC.

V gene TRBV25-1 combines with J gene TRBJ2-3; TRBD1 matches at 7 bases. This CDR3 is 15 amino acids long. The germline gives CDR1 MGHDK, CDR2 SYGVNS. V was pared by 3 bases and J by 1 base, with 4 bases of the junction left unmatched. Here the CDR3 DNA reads TGTGCCAGCAGTGACCCCGGACAGGGCACAGATACGCAGTATTTT. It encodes CASSDPGQGTDTQYF.

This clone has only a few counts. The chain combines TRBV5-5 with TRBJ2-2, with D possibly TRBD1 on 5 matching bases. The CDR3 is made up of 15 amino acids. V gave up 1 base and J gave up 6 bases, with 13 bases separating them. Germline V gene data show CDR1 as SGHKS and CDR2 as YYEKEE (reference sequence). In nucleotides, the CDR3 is TGTGCCAGCAGCTTGCGTCAGGGCCGGCCCGGGGAGCTGTTTTTT. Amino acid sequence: CASSLRQGRPGELFF. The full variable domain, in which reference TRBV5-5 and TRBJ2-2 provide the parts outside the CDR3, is DAGVTQSPTHLIKTRGQQVTLRCSPISGHKSVSWYQQVLGQGPQFIFQYYEKEERGRGNFPDRFSARQFPNYSSELNVNALLLGDSALYLCASSLRQGRPGELFFGEGSRLTVL.

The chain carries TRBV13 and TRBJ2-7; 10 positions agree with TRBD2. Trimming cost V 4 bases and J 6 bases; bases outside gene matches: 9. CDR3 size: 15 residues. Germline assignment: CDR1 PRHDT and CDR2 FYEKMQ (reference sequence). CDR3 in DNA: TGTGCCAGCAGCTCCCTTATGGAGCGGGGGGGCGAGCAGTACTTC. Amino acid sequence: CASSSLMERGGEQYF. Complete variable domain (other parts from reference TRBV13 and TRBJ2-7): AAGVIQSPRHLIKEKRETATLKCYPIPRHDTVYWYQQGPGQDPQFLISFYEKMQSDKGSIPDRFSAQQFSDYHSELNMSSLELGDSALYFCASSSLMERGGEQYFGPGTRLTVT.

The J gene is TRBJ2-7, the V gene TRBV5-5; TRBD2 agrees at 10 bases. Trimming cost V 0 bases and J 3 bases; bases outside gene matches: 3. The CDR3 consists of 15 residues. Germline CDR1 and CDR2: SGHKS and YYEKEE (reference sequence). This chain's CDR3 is CASSLAASGSYEQYF. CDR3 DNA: TGTGCCAGCAGCTTGGCGGCTAGCGGGAGCTACGAGCAGTACTTC.

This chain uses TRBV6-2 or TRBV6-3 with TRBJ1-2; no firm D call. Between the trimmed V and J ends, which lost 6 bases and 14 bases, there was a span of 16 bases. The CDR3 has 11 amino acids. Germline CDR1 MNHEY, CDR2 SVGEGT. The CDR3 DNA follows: TGTGCCAGCAGCCAATTAGACAAGAAAACCTTC. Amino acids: CASSQLDKKTF.

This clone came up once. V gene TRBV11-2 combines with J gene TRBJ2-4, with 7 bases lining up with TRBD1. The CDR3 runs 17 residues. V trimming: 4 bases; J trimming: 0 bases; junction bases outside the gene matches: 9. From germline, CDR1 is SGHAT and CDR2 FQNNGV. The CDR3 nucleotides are TGTGCCAGCAGCTCCCGAGGGGGCCGGGGAGCCAAAAACATTCAGTACTTC. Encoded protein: CASSSRGGRGAKNIQYF.

In nucleotides, the CDR3 is TGTGCCAGCAGCCAACAGACTAGCGGAAACACAGATACGCAGTATTTT. Amino acids: CASSQQTSGNTDTQYF. This chain joins TRBV4-2 and TRBJ2-3, with 9 bases aligning to TRBD2. The CDR3 totals 16 residues. Germline CDR1 and CDR2: LGHNA and YNFKEQ. The trim removed 2 bases at V and 2 bases at J, leaving 5 bases unmatched.

The CDR3 reads CASSYSTGHEQYF. In DNA, the CDR3 is TGTGCCAGCAGTTACTCGACTGGTCACGAGCAGTACTTC. V usage is TRBV6-5 and J usage is TRBJ2-7; D is uncertain. Deletions cut 0 bases from V and 5 bases from J, with 8 bases between. The CDR3 is 13 residues long. From germline, CDR1 is MNHEY and CDR2 SVGAGI.

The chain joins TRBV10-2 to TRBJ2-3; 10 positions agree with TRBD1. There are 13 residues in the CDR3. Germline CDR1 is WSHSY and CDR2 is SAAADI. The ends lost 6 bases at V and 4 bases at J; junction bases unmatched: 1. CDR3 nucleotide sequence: TGCGCCAGCAGAGACAGGGGGCCAGATACGCAGTATTTT. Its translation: CASRDRGPDTQYF.

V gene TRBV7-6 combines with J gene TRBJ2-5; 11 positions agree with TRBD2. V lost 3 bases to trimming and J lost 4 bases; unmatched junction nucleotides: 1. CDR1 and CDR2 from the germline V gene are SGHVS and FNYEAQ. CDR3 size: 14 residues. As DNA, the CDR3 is TGTGCCAGCAGCTTTCTAGCGGGGGGAGAGACCCAGTACTTC. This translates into CASSFLAGGETQYF. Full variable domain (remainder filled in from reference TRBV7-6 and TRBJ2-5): GAGVSQSPRYKVTKRGQDVALRCDPISGHVSLYWYRQALGQGPEFLTYFNYEAQQDKSGLPNDRFSAERPEGSISTLTIQRTEQRDSAMYRCASSFLAGGETQYFGPGTRLLVL.

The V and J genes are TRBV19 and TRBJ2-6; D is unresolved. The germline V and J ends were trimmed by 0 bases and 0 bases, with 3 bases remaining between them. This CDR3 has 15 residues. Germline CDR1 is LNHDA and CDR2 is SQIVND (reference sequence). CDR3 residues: CASSIDRSGANVLTF. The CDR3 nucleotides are TGTGCCAGTAGTATAGATCGCTCTGGGGCCAACGTCCTGACTTTC.